The TCR beta chain described here comes from a study of Ad26.COV2.S vaccination and SARS-CoV-2 variants. Study observations and caveats: Reports say spike-specific CD8+ and CD4+ T cell responses covered substantial breadth after vaccination.

Measured with immunoSEQ multiplex PCR; TCRdb has only the in-frame clones, and not every one. Of around 300,000 clones in the sample, about 88% are singletons; the top ten hold about 10%. The treatment was: some 20 received Ad26.COV2.S at low or high dose, single or two shots; roughly five received placebo; per-sample allocation not given. Samples analyzed were those drawn on day 63 after the first vaccine or placebo injection. V lost 5 bases and J 13 bases, leaving 15 bases between the germline ends. Germline V gives CDR1 GTSNPN, CDR2 SVGIG (reference sequence). The CDR3 has 11 amino acids. Concerning this clone: Its target is unknown.

This specimen consisted of peripheral blood, obtained in a trial of Ad26.COV2.S vaccine versus placebo. The chain joins TRBV30 to TRBJ1-5; D perhaps matches TRBD1 (5 bases). This receptor was identified in a person between 18 and 65 years old who received the Ad26.COV2.S COVID-19 vaccine or a placebo. CDR3 nucleotide sequence: TGTGCCTGGGGGGTCGGGGGACCGCAGCATTTT. Protein product: CAWGVGGPQHF.